This TCR beta chain stems from a study of beta chain features in type 1 diabetes. Study information: Sorted cells numbering over 95,000,000 were examined across all samples.

Comments on this clone: The antigen remains unidentified. The junction departs from germline at one end; a sequencing error may be responsible.

CDR3 length equals 14 residues. The germline gives CDR1 SSHAT, CDR2 FNYEAQ (reference sequence). Expressed TCRB transcripts were sequenced, since all the RNA that had been isolated was reverse transcribed. Sequencing was performed with immunoSEQ multiplex PCR; in TCRdb, only in-frame clones are kept and a portion is missing. The profile shows some 330,000 clones, approximately 9.9% of them singletons. Study-level points and caveats: Shorter TCRB CDR3s, moderately but significantly so, marked every one of the four CD4+ subsets in Type 1 diabetes patients.

The chain employs TRBV7-7 and TRBJ2-2; TRBD1 aligns across 10 bases. This receptor was taken from a woman aged 30 to 39 in good health. Sequencing input: naive CD4+ T cells from blood. CDR3 loop: CASSLGTGAGELFF. The CDR3 DNA reads as TGTGCTAGCAGCCTCGGGACAGGGGCCGGGGAGCTGTTTTTT.